This T cell receptor (beta chain) came from a study of blood T cell repertoires in COVID-19. The overall study: Nucleic acid was either cDNA or gDNA, and it came from T cells, B-cell-depleted T cells, or PBMCs.

The CDR3 length is 16 residues. The V end lost 3 bases, the J end lost 1 base, and 13 bases lay between the germline ends. Germline CDR1 reads LNHNV; CDR2 reads YYDKDF (reference sequence). The table came from immunoSEQ multiplex PCR; TCRdb's copy has only in-frame clones and leaves some out. The data hold about 50,000 clones, with roughly nine tenths observed a single time. The sequence was obtained from a human donor in a cohort sampled during active COVID-19. The sequenced sample was peripheral blood. The chain couples TRBV15 to TRBJ1-5; D remains unclear. The CDR3 is CATSSWSEGSNQPQHF. The CDR3 nucleotides are TGTGCCACCAGCAGTTGGAGTGAGGGAAGCAATCAGCCCCAGCATTTT.